The rows below give T cell receptor beta chains drawn from one sample of a study of Graves' ophthalmopathy and Graves' hyperthyroidism. TCRdb passed the multiplex PCR reads through MiXCR, listing each CDR3 protein once. This sample has about 640,000 distinct CDR3 sequences, with under 50% found just once. The sample comprised peripheral blood. The receptors come from an adult man with Graves' ophthalmopathy. Both conserved end residues are part of each CDR3.

CDR3: CSVGVVRVGYEQYF
J: TRBJ2-7
V: TRBV29-1
length: 14

CDR3: CASSQGGSTDTQYF
J: TRBJ2-3
V: TRBV14
length: 14

CDR3: CASSARENQPQHF
J: TRBJ1-5
V: TRBV6-5
length: 13

CDR3: CASSIGGIGELFF
J: TRBJ2-2
V: TRBV19
length: 13

CDR3: CASRVTGGDGYTF
J: TRBJ1-2
V: TRBV5-1
length: 13

CDR3: CASSIPFSGANVLTF
J: TRBJ2-6
V: TRBV19
length: 15

CDR3: CSARVAGPVSGGYTF
J: TRBJ1-2
V: TRBV20-1
length: 15

CDR3: CSATTGAGNTIYF
J: TRBJ1-3
V: TRBV20-1
length: 13

CDR3: CASSIQGAQETQYF
J: TRBJ2-5
V: TRBV19
length: 14

CDR3: CASATGSSYEQYF
J: TRBJ2-7
V: TRBV25-1
length: 13

CDR3: CAAEQGGSYNEQFF
J: -
V: TRBV14
length: 14

CDR3: CASSHRGFAANVLTF
J: TRBJ2-6
V: TRBV4-3
length: 15

CDR3: CASSPLTGIPYEQYF
J: TRBJ2-7
V: TRBV7-2
length: 15

CDR3: CASSQDGVENSPLHF
J: TRBJ1-6
V: TRBV4-2
length: 15

CDR3: CASRPGETQYF
J: TRBJ2-5
V: TRBV10-2
length: 11

CDR3: CASSLSAQESYEQYF
J: TRBJ2-7
V: TRBV14
length: 15

CDR3: CASSLTGVDGYTF
J: TRBJ1-2
V: TRBV27
length: 13

CDR3: CASSSGQDPTEAFF
J: TRBJ1-1
V: TRBV12-3/TRBV12-4
length: 14

CDR3: CAISQGRSSYNSPLHF
J: TRBJ1-6
V: TRBV10-3
length: 16

CDR3: CASSRHRDEQFF
J: TRBJ2-1
V: TRBV19
length: 12

CDR3: CASSQPGGGIEAFF
J: TRBJ1-1
V: TRBV3-1
length: 14

CDR3: CATSRDRWRVETQYF
J: TRBJ2-5
V: TRBV15
length: 15

CDR3: CSAHLGSSGIYEQYF
J: TRBJ2-7
V: TRBV29-1
length: 15

CDR3: CASSQRAGSENTGSPLHF
J: TRBJ1-6
V: TRBV7-9
length: 18

CDR3: CASSQGPELEFYEQYF
J: TRBJ2-7
V: TRBV4-1
length: 16

CDR3: CASSNLLGLYTGNQPQHF
J: TRBJ1-5
V: TRBV6-2/TRBV6-3
length: 18

CDR3: CASSQGTGGDSPLHF
J: TRBJ1-6
V: TRBV4-3
length: 15

CDR3: CSVEVSGGMGTQYF
J: TRBJ2-5
V: TRBV29-1
length: 14

CDR3: CASSFIRSGTGNQETQYF
J: TRBJ2-5
V: TRBV7-9
length: 18

CDR3: CASSAGGVTGETQYF
J: TRBJ2-5
V: TRBV7-4
length: 15

CDR3: CAISGHRGPYQETQYF
J: TRBJ2-5
V: TRBV10-3
length: 16

CDR3: CASSAPVGKVSGANVLTF
J: TRBJ2-6
V: TRBV7-3
length: 18

CDR3: CASSTPDRGYGYTF
J: TRBJ1-2
V: TRBV12-3/TRBV12-4
length: 14

CDR3: CASSYLTPNYGYTF
J: TRBJ1-2
V: TRBV6-6
length: 14

CDR3: CAISERTGQGYEQYF
J: TRBJ2-7
V: TRBV10-3
length: 15

CDR3: CASSIRNRIYYGYTF
J: TRBJ1-2
V: TRBV19
length: 15

CDR3: CASSQDRQGFYEQYF
J: TRBJ2-7
V: TRBV4-2
length: 15

CDR3: CASSGDRLAGGTGELFF
J: TRBJ2-2
V: TRBV2
length: 17

CDR3: CASSVSGTDTQYF
J: TRBJ2-3
V: TRBV13
length: 13

CDR3: CASSPLPSGEETQYF
J: TRBJ2-5
V: TRBV2
length: 15

CDR3: CASSQARRATETQYF
J: TRBJ2-5
V: TRBV3-1
length: 15

CDR3: CATSGGDALGTEAFF
J: TRBJ1-1
V: TRBV24-1
length: 15